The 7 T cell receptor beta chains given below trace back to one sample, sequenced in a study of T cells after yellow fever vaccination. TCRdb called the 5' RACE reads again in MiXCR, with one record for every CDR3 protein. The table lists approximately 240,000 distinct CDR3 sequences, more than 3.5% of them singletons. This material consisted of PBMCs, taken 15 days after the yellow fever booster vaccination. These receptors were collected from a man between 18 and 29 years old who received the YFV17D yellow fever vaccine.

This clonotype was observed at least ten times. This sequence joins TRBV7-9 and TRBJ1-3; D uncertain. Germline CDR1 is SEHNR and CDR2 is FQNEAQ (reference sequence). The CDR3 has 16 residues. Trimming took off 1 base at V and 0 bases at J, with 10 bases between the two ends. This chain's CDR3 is CASSLEGSNSGNTIYF. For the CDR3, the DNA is TGTGCCAGCAGCTTAGAAGGGTCCAACTCTGGAAACACCATATATTTT.

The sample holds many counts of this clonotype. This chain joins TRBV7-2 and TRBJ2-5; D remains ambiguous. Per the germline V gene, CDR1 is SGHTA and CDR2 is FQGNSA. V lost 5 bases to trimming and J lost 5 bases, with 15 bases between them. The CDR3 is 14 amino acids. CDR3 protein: CASSPGPLRETQYF. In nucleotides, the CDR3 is TGTGCCAGCAGCCCGGGCCCCCTCCGGGAGACCCAGTACTTC.

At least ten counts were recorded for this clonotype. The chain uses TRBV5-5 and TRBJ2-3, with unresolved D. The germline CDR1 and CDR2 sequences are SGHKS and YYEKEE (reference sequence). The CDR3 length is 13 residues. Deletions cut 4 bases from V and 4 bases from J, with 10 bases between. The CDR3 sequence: CASSGFGPDTQYF. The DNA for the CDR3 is TGTGCCAGCAGCGGGTTTGGGCCAGATACGCAGTATTTT.

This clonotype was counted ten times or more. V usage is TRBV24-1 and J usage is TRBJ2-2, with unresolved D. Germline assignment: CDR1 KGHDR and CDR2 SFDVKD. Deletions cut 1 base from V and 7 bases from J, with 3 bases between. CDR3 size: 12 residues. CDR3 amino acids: CATSDFIGELFF. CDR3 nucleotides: TGTGCCACCAGTGATTTCATCGGGGAGCTGTTTTTT.

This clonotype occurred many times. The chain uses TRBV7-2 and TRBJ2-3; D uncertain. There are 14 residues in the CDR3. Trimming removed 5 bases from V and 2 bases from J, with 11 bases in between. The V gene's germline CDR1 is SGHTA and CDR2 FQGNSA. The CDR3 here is CASSPPAVTDTQYF. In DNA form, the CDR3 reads TGTGCCAGCAGCCCCCCGGCGGTCACAGATACGCAGTATTTT.

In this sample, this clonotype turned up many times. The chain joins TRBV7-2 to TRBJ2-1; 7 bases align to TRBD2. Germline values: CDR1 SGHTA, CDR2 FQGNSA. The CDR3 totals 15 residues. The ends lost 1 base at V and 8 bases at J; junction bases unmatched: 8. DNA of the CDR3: TGTGCCAGCAGCTTAGTATCGGAGACTAGCTATGAGCAGTTCTTC. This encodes CASSLVSETSYEQFF.

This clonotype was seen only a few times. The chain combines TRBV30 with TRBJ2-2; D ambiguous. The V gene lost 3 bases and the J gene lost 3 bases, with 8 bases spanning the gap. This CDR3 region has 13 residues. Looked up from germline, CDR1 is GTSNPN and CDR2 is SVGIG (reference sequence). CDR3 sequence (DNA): TGTGCCTGGAGCCACAGAGACACCGGGGAGCTGTTTTTT. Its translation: CAWSHRDTGELFF.